Listed below are T cell receptor beta chains from one sample, sequenced in a study of molecular identifiers for immune sequencing clone quantification. TCRdb re-derived calls from the PCR reads in MiXCR, one entry per CDR3 protein. This sample has 250,000 to 350,000 distinct CDR3 sequences, with about 22% found just once. Sequencing was performed on naive CD8+ T cells from blood, with Jurkat cell RNA spiked in. These receptors originate from a human donor in good health. Some libraries in this study had Jurkat cell RNA spiked in. The CDR3 runs from the conserved cysteine through the conserved F or W. A D gene is named only where the DNA matches it firmly. Only part of the rows carry a size: once, few, many, or a class if the clone is expanded.

d_call,clone_size,j_call,v_call,cdr3_nt,cdr3_aa
-,many,TRBJ1-1,TRBV20-1,TGCAGTGCTAAAAAGAGAATGAACACTGAAGCTTTCTTT,CSAKKRMNTEAFF
TRBD1,many,TRBJ1-2,TRBV27,TGTGCCAGCAGTTTATTGGGACAGGGGGTTTATGGCTACACCTTC,CASSLLGQGVYGYTF
-,many,TRBJ1-1,TRBV9,TGTGCCAGCAGCGAAGACGGCAACATGAACACTGAAGCTTTCTTT,CASSEDGNMNTEAFF
TRBD2,few,TRBJ2-1,TRBV20-1,TGCAGTGCCAGGGGACTAGCGGGAGTAGTCGACAATGAGCAGTTCTTC,CSARGLAGVVDNEQFF
TRBD2,many,TRBJ2-4,TRBV2,TGTGCCAGCAGTGAAAGGGCTAGCGGGAGTTCCAAAAACATTCAGTACTTC,CASSERASGSSKNIQYF
-,many,TRBJ1-1,TRBV20-1,TGCAGTGCTAGAGATCAGGGCAGACGAAATGGTGAAGCTTTCTTT,CSARDQGRRNGEAFF
-,few,TRBJ2-3,TRBV12-3/TRBV12-4,TGTGCCAGCAGTTTAGCGCGGCAGAGCACAGATACGCAGTATTTT,CASSLARQSTDTQYF
TRBD1,-,TRBJ1-5,TRBV19,TGTGCCAGTAGTATAGGGACAGGGAAACAGCCCCAGCATTTT,CASSIGTGKQPQHF
-,many,TRBJ1-2,TRBV7-9,TGTGCCAGCAGCTTTCGACAATACGATGGCTACACCTTC,CASSFRQYDGYTF
TRBD2,-,TRBJ2-5,TRBV7-9,TGTGCCAGCAGCTCAGTACTAGCGGGGCCCTCCCAAGAGGCCCAGTACTTC,CASSSVLAGPSQEAQYF
TRBD2,-,TRBJ2-7,TRBV7-8,TGTGCCAGCAGCTTATCGGGGACTAGCGGGGGTTTCCTGCTCGAGCAGTACTTC,CASSLSGTSGGFLLEQYF
-,many,TRBJ1-3,TRBV7-2,TGTGCCAGCAGCCCATCAGGGTCCGGAAACACCATATATTTT,CASSPSGSGNTIYF
TRBD1,-,TRBJ2-1,TRBV7-9,TGTGCCAGCAGCTTGTCCTCAGGGGGTGAGCAGTTCTTC,CASSLSSGGEQFF
-,many,TRBJ1-3,TRBV28,TGTGCCAGCAGTTTAGACAGCTCTGGAAACACCATATATTTT,CASSLDSSGNTIYF
-,few,TRBJ2-1,TRBV12-3/TRBV12-4,TGTGCCAGCAGTTTAGCCCACAGCTCCAATGAGCAGTTCTTC,CASSLAHSSNEQFF
TRBD1,many,TRBJ1-2,TRBV12-3/TRBV12-4,TGTGCCAGCAGTTTGGGGACAGTGAATTATGGCTACACCTTC,CASSLGTVNYGYTF
-,few,TRBJ2-5,TRBV28,TGTGCCAGCAGTGACACTAGCTTTATCGGGGAGACCCAGTACTTC,CASSDTSFIGETQYF
-,many,TRBJ2-5,TRBV4-1,TGCGCCAGCAGCCAGCCCCTCGAAGAGACCCAGTACTTC,CASSQPLEETQYF
-,-,TRBJ2-2,TRBV27,TGTGCCAGCAGTTCTTATAGCGGAGCTAACACCGGGGAGCTGTTTTTT,CASSSYSGANTGELFF
-,many,TRBJ2-2,TRBV7-9,TGTGCCAGCAGCAACCGAGATACGGACACCGGGGAGCTGTTTTTT,CASSNRDTDTGELFF
-,many,TRBJ2-4,TRBV29-1,TGCAGCGTTCGTGGGTCATCCTCTGGCAAAAACATTCAGTACTTC,CSVRGSSSGKNIQYF
TRBD1,many,TRBJ2-7,TRBV29-1,TGCAGCGCCGGGGGACAGGGCTACGAGCAGTACTTC,CSAGGQGYEQYF
-,-,TRBJ1-1,TRBV7-9,TGTGCCAGCAGCCCGACCGGGGTTGAAGCTTTCTTT,CASSPTGVEAFF
TRBD2,few,TRBJ2-7,TRBV6-6,TGTGCCAGCAAGCCGACTAGCGGGAGCCTCGGGGACGAGCAGTACTTC,CASKPTSGSLGDEQYF
-,many,TRBJ2-1,TRBV20-1,TGCAGTGCTAGAAAAGTGAATGAGCAGTTCTTC,CSARKVNEQFF
TRBD1,-,TRBJ2-2,TRBV2,TGTGCCAGCAGCCGCCCCGAAGGGGGCTACACCGGGGAGCTGTTTTTT,CASSRPEGGYTGELFF
-,many,TRBJ2-5,TRBV12-3/TRBV12-4,TGTGCCAGCAGGATGGGACAACAAGAGACCCAGTACTTC,CASRMGQQETQYF
-,-,TRBJ2-1,TRBV12-5,TGTGCTAGTGGTTTGGGGATAGACAATGAGCAGTTCTTC,CASGLGIDNEQFF
-,many,TRBJ1-1,TRBV21-1,TGTGCCAGCAGGGAGTGGGCGAACACTGAAGCTTTCTTT,CASREWANTEAFF
TRBD2,many,TRBJ2-7,TRBV12-3/TRBV12-4,TGTGCCAGCAGTTTACGGGTTCTGGGCGGGGGACACGAGCAGTACTTC,CASSLRVLGGGHEQYF
-,once,TRBJ2-2,TRBV30,TGTGCCCGGAGTGTATTCCCGAACACCGGGGAGCTGTTTTTT,CARSVFPNTGELFF
-,many,TRBJ1-1,TRBV27,TGTGCCAGCAGCTCCCTTAACATGAACACTGAAGCTTTCTTT,CASSSLNMNTEAFF
-,many,TRBJ1-1,TRBV7-2,TGTGCCAGCAGCTTATTCTTGGGACATGAGAACACTGAAGCTTTCTTT,CASSLFLGHENTEAFF
-,few,TRBJ2-5,TRBV29-1,TGCAGCGTTGAAGGTACAGGACCTCTACCGGAGACCCAGTACTTC,CSVEGTGPLPETQYF
TRBD1,many,TRBJ1-2,TRBV4-1,TGCGCCAGCAGCCAATTGGGGCAGGGGGCTTCTACGCGGGGCTACACCTTC,CASSQLGQGASTRGYTF
-,few,TRBJ1-5,TRBV6-2/TRBV6-3,TGTGCCAGCAGTTACTCGCCAGTTAATCAGCCCCAGCATTTT,CASSYSPVNQPQHF
-,many,TRBJ2-7,TRBV19,TGTGCCAGTAGTCTGAGCCTTGTCTACGAGCAGTACTTC,CASSLSLVYEQYF
-,many,TRBJ2-2,TRBV20-1,TGCAGTGCTAGCAGGGGCGCGGGGGAGCTGTTTTTT,CSASRGAGELFF
-,many,TRBJ2-6,TRBV4-1,TGCGCCAGCAGCCAAGGGCAGCCCATCTCTGGGGCCAACGTCCTGACTTTC,CASSQGQPISGANVLTF
-,few,TRBJ1-2,TRBV4-1,TGCGCCAGCAGCCCTGGCGGGACACCCGGGGATTATGGCTACACCTTC,CASSPGGTPGDYGYTF
-,few,TRBJ1-4,TRBV11-2,TGTGCCAGCAGCTTAGCCCCGCAGGGGAAACTGTTTTTT,CASSLAPQGKLFF
-,many,TRBJ2-3,TRBV29-1,TGCAGCGTTGAAGATCCGTTTGACAGAACTAGCACAGATACGCAGTATTTT,CSVEDPFDRTSTDTQYF
-,few,TRBJ1-1,TRBV3-1,TGTGCCAGCAGCCAAGAACGTCCGGCTAACACTGAAGCTTTCTTT,CASSQERPANTEAFF
-,many,TRBJ1-1,TRBV29-1,TGCAGCGTTGAAGTACCCAGATTGAACACTGAAGCTTTCTTT,CSVEVPRLNTEAFF
-,many,TRBJ1-2,TRBV4-2,TGTGCCAGCAGCCAAGAACAAAGGACTGTTAACTATGGCTACACCTTC,CASSQEQRTVNYGYTF
-,many,TRBJ1-1,TRBV11-2,TGTGCCAGCAGACAGCCAGGGGCTGGAGAAGCTTTCTTT,CASRQPGAGEAFF
-,many,TRBJ1-1,TRBV9,TGTGCCAGCAGCGAGATGACAGATTCGAACACTGAAGCTTTCTTT,CASSEMTDSNTEAFF
-,many,TRBJ2-1,TRBV7-9,TGTGCCAGCAGCTTGAGTGCGGATGAGCAGTTCTTC,CASSLSADEQFF
-,few,TRBJ2-5,TRBV7-9,TGTGCCAGCAGCTTAGGAATCTCGGAGACCCAGTACTTC,CASSLGISETQYF
-,few,TRBJ2-1,TRBV6-2/TRBV6-3,TGTGCCAGCAGTAAACTTCCGGAAAATGTCGACAATGAGCAGTTCTTC,CASSKLPENVDNEQFF
-,-,TRBJ2-7,TRBV3-2,TGTGCCAGCAGCCAAAAAGCGGGACAGGACTTCTCCTACGAGCAGTACTTC,CASSQKAGQDFSYEQYF
TRBD1,many,TRBJ2-1,TRBV7-9,TGTGCCAGCGGCCGAACAGGGGGCCTTTACAATGAGCAGTTCTTC,CASGRTGGLYNEQFF